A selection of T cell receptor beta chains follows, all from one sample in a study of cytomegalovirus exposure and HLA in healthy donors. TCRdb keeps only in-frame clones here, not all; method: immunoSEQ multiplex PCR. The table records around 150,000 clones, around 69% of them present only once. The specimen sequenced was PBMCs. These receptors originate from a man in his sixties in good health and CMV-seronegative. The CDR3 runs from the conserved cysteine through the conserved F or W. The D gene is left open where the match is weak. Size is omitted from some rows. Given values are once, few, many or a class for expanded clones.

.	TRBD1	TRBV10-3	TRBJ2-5	TGTGCCATCAGATCGGGACAGGGCGGAGAGACCCAGTACTTC	CAIRSGQGGETQYF
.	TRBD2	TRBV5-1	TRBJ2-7	TGCGCCAGCAGCACATTGGGCGGGGGTTCGGGCGAGCAGTACTTC	CASSTLGGGSGEQYF
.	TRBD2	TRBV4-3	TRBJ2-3	TGCGCCAGCAGCCAAGACGAGACTAGCGGGGGGGGCACAGATACGCAGTATTTT	CASSQDETSGGGTDTQYF
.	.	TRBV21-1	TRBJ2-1	TGTGCCAGCAGCACAGGACTAGCGGGAGAGATTGAGCAGTTCTTC	CASSTGLAGEIEQFF
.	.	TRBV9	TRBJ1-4	TGTGCCAGCAGCGAAAGAGGAACAACAGGGAATGAAAAACTGTTTTTT	CASSERGTTGNEKLFF
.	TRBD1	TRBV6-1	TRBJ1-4	TGTGCCAGCAGTGACTCCGGGACAGGGGGCGAAAAACTGTTTTTT	CASSDSGTGGEKLFF
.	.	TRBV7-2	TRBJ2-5	TGTGCCAGCAGCTTAGTTGGGGCAGCTCAAGAGACCCAGTACTTC	CASSLVGAAQETQYF
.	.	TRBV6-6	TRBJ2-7	TGTGCCAGCAGACCGGGACATTCCTACGAGCAGTACTTC	CASRPGHSYEQYF
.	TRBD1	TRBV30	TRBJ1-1	TGTGCCTGGAGTAGGGACAGGTCGAACACTGAAGCTTTCTTT	CAWSRDRSNTEAFF
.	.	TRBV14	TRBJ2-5	TGTGCCAGCAGCCTACGACTAGGCAGCCAAGAGACCCAGTACTTC	CASSLRLGSQETQYF
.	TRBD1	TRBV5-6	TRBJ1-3	TGTGCCAGCAGCCCGATGACAGGGTCTGGAAACACCATATATTTT	CASSPMTGSGNTIYF
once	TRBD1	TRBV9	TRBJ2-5	TGTGCCAGCAGCGGGTCAGGACAGGGCCAAGAGACCCAGTACTTC	CASSGSGQGQETQYF
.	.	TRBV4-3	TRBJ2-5	TGCGCCAGCAGCCAAAGGCGGGACTGGGGGGAGACCCAGTACTTC	CASSQRRDWGETQYF
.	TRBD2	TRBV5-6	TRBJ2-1	TGTGCCAGCAGCTTGGCCCTAGCGGGAGCTTACAATGAGCAGTTCTTC	CASSLALAGAYNEQFF
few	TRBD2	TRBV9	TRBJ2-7	TGTGCCAGCAGCGTAGTGGCTAGCGGGGAGCTCTACGAGCAGTACTTC	CASSVVASGELYEQYF
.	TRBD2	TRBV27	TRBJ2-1	TGTGCCAGCAGCGAGACTAGCGGGCCTTGGAATGAGCAGTTCTTC	CASSETSGPWNEQFF
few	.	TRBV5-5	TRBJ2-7	TGTGCCAGCAGCTTGGATGGGCAGAGCGAGCAGTACTTC	CASSLDGQSEQYF
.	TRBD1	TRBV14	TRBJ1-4	TGTGCCAGCAGCCAAAGAACAGGGGCGAATGAAAAACTGTTTTTT	CASSQRTGANEKLFF
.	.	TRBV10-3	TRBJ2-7	TGTGCCATCAGTGAAGTCGCCTACGACGAGCAGTACTTC	CAISEVAYDEQYF
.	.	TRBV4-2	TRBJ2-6	TGTGCCAGCAGCCACCCAGGGGCTGGGGCCAACGTCCTGACTTTC	CASSHPGAGANVLTF
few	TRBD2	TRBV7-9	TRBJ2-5	TGTGCCAGCAGCCGTACTAGCGATCAAGAGACCCAGTACTTC	CASSRTSDQETQYF
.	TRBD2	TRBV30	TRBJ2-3	TGTGCCTGGAGTGTAAGGTGGGGGGGTCGGACAGATACGCAGTATTTT	CAWSVRWGGRTDTQYF
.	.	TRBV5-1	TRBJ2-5	TGCGCCAGCAGCTTGAAACCGAGGGAGACCCAGTACTTC	CASSLKPRETQYF
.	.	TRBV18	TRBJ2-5	TGTGCCAGCTCACCCCCGGCAGGGCAAGAGACCCAGTACTTC	CASSPPAGQETQYF
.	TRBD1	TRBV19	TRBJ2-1	TGTGCCAGTAGTATAGTCGGCAGGGGGTCCTACAATGAGCAGTTCTTC	CASSIVGRGSYNEQFF
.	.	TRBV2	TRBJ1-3	TGTGCCAGCATGGGAGTCCGGGACACAATAAGGCGCTCTGGAAACACCATATATTTT	CASMGVRDTIRRSGNTIYF
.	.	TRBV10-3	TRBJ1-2	TGTGCCATCAGTGACCCAGGGAGGGCTGGCTACACCTTC	CAISDPGRAGYTF
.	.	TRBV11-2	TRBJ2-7	TGTGCCAGCAGCTCGGACACGTCCTACGAGCAGTACTTC	CASSSDTSYEQYF
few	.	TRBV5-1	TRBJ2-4	TGCGCCAGCAGCGCAACGGCCGGGAAAAACATTCAGTACTTC	CASSATAGKNIQYF
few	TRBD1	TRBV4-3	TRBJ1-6	TGCGCCAGCAGCCAACAGGGCAGGGGGCTTCAGTCACCCCTCCACTTT	CASSQQGRGLQSPLHF
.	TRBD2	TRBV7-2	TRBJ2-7	TGTGCCAGCAACTTAGGGCTAGCGGGAGGGCCCTCGAGCTCCTACGAGCAGTACTTC	CASNLGLAGGPSSSYEQYF
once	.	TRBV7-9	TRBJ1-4	TGTTCCAGCAGCTTTATAGACGGATACAGTAATGAAAAACTGTTTTTT	CSSSFIDGYSNEKLFF
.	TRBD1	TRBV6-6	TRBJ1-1	TGTGCCAGCAGTCTGACAGGGGGAACCGAAGCTTTCTTT	CASSLTGGTEAFF
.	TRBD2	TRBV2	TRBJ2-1	TGTGCCAGCAGTAGCCTAGCGGGAGGGTACAATGAGCAGTTCTTC	CASSSLAGGYNEQFF
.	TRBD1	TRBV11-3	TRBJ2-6	TGTGCCAGCAGCTTAGACAGGGGGAGCTCTGGGGCCAACGTCCTGACTTTC	CASSLDRGSSGANVLTF
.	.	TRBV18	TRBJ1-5	TGTGCCAGCTCAGCGGGACTGCTTAGCAATCAGCCCCAGCATTTT	CASSAGLLSNQPQHF
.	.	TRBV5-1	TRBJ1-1	TGCGCCAGCAGGCCGAACAGGGCACTCTTAACTGAAGCTTTCTTT	CASRPNRALLTEAFF
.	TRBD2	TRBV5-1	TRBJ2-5	TGCGCCAGCAGCTCCCCAAGATCTAGCGGGGGGCAGGAGGAGACCCAGTACTTC	CASSSPRSSGGQEETQYF
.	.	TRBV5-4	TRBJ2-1	TGTGCCAGCAGCCGGACATTCTACAATGAGCAGTTCTTC	CASSRTFYNEQFF
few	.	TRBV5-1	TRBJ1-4	TGCGCCAGCAGCTTGGTTGCAGCCGGCGGGGAAAAACTGTTTTTT	CASSLVAAGGEKLFF
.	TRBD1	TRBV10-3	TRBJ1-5	TGTGCCATCAGTGAGTCGTTGGGACAGGGGGTTAATCAGCCCCAGCATTTT	CAISESLGQGVNQPQHF
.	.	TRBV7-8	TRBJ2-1	TGTGCCAGCAGCTTGGGCCAAAAGAATGAGCAGTTCTTC	CASSLGQKNEQFF
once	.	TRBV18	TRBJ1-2	TGTGCCAGCTCACCTGGTAGCGAAGGCTATGGCTACACCTTC	CASSPGSEGYGYTF
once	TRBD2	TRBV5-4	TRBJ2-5	TGTGCCAGCAGCTTCGGACTAGCGGGGGGACAAGAGACCCAGTACTTC	CASSFGLAGGQETQYF
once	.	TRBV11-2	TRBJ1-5	TGTGCCAGCAGCTTAGATCTCAATCAGCCCCAGCATTTT	CASSLDLNQPQHF
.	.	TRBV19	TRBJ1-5	TGTGCCAGTAGTTTATCCACAGGAGGCAATCAGCCCCAGCATTTT	CASSLSTGGNQPQHF
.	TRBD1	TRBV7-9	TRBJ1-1	TGTGCCAGCAGCCCATTTTTGGGACAGATGAACACTGAAGCTTTCTTT	CASSPFLGQMNTEAFF
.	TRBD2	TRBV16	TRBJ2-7	TGTGCCAGCAGCCAATTCGCCGGGAGGACCTACGAGCAGTACTTC	CASSQFAGRTYEQYF
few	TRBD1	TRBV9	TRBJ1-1	TGTGCCAGCAGCGTATCAGGGGGCGCCACTGAAGCTTTCTTT	CASSVSGGATEAFF
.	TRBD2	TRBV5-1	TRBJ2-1	TGCGCCAGCAGCTGGGGGACTAGCGGGGGGGCCTGGAATGAGCAGTTCTTC	CASSWGTSGGAWNEQFF
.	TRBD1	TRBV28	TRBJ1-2	TGTGCCAGCAGTTTATATTGGACAGGGAACTATGGCTACACCTTC	CASSLYWTGNYGYTF
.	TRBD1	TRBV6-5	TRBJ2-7	TGTGCCAGCAGTTACGGGACAGGGTCCACCTACGAGCAGTACTTC	CASSYGTGSTYEQYF
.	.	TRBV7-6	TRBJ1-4	TGTGCCAGCAGCTCCGGTCGACGGGGTGAAAAACTGTTTTTT	CASSSGRRGEKLFF
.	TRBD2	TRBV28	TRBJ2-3	TGTGCCAGCAGTTTATGGTCTGGCGGGGGGGCCCCAGATACGCAGTATTTT	CASSLWSGGGAPDTQYF